These 2 T cell receptor beta chains were sequenced from one sample in a study of blood T cell repertoires in COVID-19. Assay used: immunoSEQ multiplex PCR; TCRdb lists only in-frame clones, some missing. The repertoire holds about 250,000 clones, with around 82% as singletons. The specimen sequenced was peripheral blood. These receptors came from a woman aged 70-85 years with acute or convalescent COVID-19.

The V gene is TRBV5-1, the J gene TRBJ1-1, with 7 bases matching TRBD1. Germline V gene data show CDR1 as SGHRS and CDR2 as YFSETQ. CDR3 length: 14 amino acids. The J segment lost 3 bases and the V segment lost 7 bases, leaving 9 bases of the junction unmatched. The CDR3 sequence is CASGDSLGDTEAFF. The CDR3, as DNA: TGCGCCAGCGGGGACAGTTTGGGGGACACTGAAGCTTTCTTT.

V gene TRBV5-1 combines with J gene TRBJ1-5; TRBD1 is a possible D gene (6 bases). The germline CDR1 and CDR2 sequences are SGHRS and YFSETQ. This CDR3 contains 13 residues. Trimming pared 4 bases from V and 8 bases from J, leaving 13 bases between. CDR3 residues: CASSLTGAEPQHF. The CDR3 DNA is TGCGCCAGCAGCCTGACAGGTGCCGAGCCCCAGCATTTT.